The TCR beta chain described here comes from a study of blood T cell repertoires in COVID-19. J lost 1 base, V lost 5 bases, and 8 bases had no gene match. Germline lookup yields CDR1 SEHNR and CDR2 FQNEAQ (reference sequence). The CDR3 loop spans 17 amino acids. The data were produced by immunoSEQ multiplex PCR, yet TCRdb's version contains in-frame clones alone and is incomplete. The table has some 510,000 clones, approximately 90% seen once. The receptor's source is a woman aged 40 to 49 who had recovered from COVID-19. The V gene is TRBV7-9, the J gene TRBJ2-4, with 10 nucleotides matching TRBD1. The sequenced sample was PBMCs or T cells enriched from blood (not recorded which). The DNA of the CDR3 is TGTGCCAGCAGCCCCAATGCGGGACAGGGGGCCAAAAACATTCAGTACTTC. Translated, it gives CASSPNAGQGAKNIQYF. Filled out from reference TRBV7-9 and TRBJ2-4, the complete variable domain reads DTGVSQNPRHKITKRGQNVTFRCDPISEHNRLYWYRQTLGQGPEFLTYFQNEAQLEKSRLLSDRFSAERPKGSFSTLEIQRTEQGDSAMYLCASSPNAGQGAKNIQYFGAGTRLSVL.